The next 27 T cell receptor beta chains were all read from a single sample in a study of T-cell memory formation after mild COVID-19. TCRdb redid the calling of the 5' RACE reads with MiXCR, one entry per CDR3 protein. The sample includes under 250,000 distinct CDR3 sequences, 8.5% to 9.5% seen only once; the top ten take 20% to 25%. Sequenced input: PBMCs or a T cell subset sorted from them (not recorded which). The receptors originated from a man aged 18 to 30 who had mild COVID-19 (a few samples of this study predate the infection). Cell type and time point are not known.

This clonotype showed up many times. The CDR3 region is CAISEGGLSDTQYF. CDR3 DNA: TGTGCCATCAGTGAAGGGGGGCTAAGCGATACGCAGTATTTT. The rearrangement joins TRBV10-3 to TRBJ2-3; D might be TRBD1 or TRBD2, each matching 6 bases. The CDR3 spans 14 residues. In germline, CDR1 is ENHRY, CDR2 SYGVKD. Trimming took off 3 bases at V and 6 bases at J, with 13 bases between the two ends.

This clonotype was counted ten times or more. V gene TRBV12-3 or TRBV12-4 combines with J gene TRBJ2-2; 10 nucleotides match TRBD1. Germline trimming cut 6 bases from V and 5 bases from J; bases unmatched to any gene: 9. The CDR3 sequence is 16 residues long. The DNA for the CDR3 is TGTGCCAGCAGCCCTGAGGGACAGGGGTGGACCGGGGAGCTGTTTTTT. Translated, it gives CASSPEGQGWTGELFF.

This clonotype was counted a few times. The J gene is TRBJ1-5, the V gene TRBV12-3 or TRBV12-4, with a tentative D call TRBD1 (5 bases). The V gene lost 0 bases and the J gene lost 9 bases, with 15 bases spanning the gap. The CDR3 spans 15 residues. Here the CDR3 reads CASSLAGLGGPPQHF. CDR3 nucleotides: TGTGCCAGCAGTTTAGCGGGCTTGGGGGGTCCGCCCCAGCATTTT.

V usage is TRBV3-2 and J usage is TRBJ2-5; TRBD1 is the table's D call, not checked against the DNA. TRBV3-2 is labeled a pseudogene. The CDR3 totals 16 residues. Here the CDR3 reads CASSQDLGQGGETQYF. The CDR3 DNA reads TGTGCCAGCAGCCAAGACCTTGGACAGGGTGGAGAGACCCAGTACTTC.

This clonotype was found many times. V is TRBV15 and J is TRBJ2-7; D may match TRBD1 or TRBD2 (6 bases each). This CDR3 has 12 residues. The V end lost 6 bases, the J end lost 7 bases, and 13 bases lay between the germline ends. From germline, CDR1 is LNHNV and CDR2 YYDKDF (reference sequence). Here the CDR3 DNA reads TGTGCCACCAGGGAGGGGGGTCAAGAGCAGTACTTC. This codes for CATREGGQEQYF.

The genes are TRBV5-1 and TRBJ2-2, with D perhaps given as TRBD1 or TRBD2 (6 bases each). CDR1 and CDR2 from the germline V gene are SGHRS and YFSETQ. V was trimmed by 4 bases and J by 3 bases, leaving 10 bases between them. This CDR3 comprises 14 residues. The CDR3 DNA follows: TGCGCCAGCAGCCCGGGGGCGGACACCGGGGAGCTGTTTTTT. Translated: CASSPGADTGELFF.

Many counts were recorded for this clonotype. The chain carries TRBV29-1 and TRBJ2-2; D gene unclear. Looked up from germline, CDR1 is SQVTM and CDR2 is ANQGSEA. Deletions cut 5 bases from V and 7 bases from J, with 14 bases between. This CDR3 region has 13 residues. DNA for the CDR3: TGCAGCGTTAAATATCACACAGACGGGGAGCTGTTTTTT. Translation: CSVKYHTDGELFF.

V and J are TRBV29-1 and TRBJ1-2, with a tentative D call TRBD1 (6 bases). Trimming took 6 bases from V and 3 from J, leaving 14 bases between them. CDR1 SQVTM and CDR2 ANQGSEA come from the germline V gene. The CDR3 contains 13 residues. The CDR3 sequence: CSVGGTGDYGYTF. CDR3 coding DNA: TGCAGCGTGGGGGGCACGGGAGACTATGGCTACACCTTC.

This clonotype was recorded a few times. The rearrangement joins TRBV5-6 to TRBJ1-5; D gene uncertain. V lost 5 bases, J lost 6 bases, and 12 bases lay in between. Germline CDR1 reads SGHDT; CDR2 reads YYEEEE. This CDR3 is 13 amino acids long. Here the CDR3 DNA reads TGTGCCAGCAGTTGGGCCGGCGGTCAGCCCCAGCATTTT. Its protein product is CASSWAGGQPQHF.

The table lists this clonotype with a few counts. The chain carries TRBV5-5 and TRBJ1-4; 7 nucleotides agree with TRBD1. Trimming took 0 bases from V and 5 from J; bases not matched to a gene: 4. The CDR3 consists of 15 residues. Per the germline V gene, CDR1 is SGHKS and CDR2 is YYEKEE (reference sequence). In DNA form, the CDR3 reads TGTGCCAGCAGCTTGGGACAGGGTCGGAATGAAAAACTGTTTTTT. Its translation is CASSLGQGRNEKLFF.

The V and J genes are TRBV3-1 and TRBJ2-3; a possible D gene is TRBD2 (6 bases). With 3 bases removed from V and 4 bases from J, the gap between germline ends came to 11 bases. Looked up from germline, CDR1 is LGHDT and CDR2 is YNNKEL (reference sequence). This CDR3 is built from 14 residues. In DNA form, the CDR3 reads TGTGCCAGCAGCCACTCCAGGGAGGCAGATACGCAGTATTTT. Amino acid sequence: CASSHSREADTQYF.

This CDR3 reads CASSGGQRSNYGYTF. As DNA, the CDR3 is TGTGCCAGCAGTGGGGGACAGCGATCTAACTATGGCTACACCTTC. This chain uses TRBV6-5 with TRBJ1-2; TRBD1 agrees at 7 bases. Trimming took 5 bases from V and 0 from J; bases not matched to a gene: 6. CDR1 MNHEY and CDR2 SVGAGI come from the germline V gene. The CDR3 extends over 15 amino acids.

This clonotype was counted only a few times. CDR3 protein: CASTRGRGGEQYF. The CDR3 DNA reads TGTGCCAGCACCCGTGGCAGGGGAGGCGAGCAGTACTTC. The chain uses TRBV12-3 or TRBV12-4 and TRBJ2-7; D may be TRBD1 or TRBD2 (6 bases each). V was clipped by 7 bases and J by 6 bases, with 16 bases between them. This CDR3 region has 13 residues.

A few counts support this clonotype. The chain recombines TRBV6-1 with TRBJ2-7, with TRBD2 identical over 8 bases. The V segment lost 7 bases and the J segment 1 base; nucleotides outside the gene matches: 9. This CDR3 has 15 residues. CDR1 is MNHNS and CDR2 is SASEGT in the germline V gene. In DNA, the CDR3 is TGTGCCAGCATCCCGCCGGGACTAGGATCCTACGAGCAGTACGTC. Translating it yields CASIPPGLGSYEQYV.

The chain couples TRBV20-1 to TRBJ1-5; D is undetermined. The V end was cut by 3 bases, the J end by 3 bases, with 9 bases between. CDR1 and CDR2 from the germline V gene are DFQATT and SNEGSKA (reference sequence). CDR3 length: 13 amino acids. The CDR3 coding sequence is TGCAGTGCTAGCATTCAGCACAATCAGCCCCAGCATTTT. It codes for CSASIQHNQPQHF.

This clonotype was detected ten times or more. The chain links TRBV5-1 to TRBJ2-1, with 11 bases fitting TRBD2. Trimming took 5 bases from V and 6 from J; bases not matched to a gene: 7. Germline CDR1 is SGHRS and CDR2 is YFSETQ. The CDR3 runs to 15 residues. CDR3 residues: CASRDGTSGLNEQFF. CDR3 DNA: TGCGCCAGCAGGGACGGGACTAGCGGCCTCAATGAGCAGTTCTTC.

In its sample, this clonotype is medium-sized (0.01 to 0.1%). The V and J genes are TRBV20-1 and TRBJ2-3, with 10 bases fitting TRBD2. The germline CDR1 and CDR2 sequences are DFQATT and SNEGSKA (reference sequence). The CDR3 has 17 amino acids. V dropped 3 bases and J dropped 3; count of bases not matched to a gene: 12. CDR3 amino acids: CSASGLIASGGTDTQYF. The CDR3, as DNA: TGCAGTGCTAGCGGACTTATAGCTAGCGGGGGTACAGATACGCAGTATTTT.

The DNA for the CDR3 is TGCGCCAGCAGCGCCGGGACTAGCGAATACAATGAGCAGTTCTTC. Residues: CASSAGTSEYNEQFF. The chain uses TRBV5-1 and TRBJ2-1; 10 bases align to TRBD2. Trimming removed 4 bases from V and 4 bases from J; junction bases left unmatched: 5. Germline lookup yields CDR1 SGHRS and CDR2 YFSETQ. The CDR3 runs 15 residues.

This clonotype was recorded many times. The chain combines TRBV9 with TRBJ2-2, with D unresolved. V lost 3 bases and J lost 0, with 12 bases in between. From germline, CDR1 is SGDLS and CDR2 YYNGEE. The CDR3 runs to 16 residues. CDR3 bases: TGTGCCAGCAGCGAAAGGCAGCATCCGAACACCGGGGAGCTGTTTTTT. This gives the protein CASSERQHPNTGELFF.

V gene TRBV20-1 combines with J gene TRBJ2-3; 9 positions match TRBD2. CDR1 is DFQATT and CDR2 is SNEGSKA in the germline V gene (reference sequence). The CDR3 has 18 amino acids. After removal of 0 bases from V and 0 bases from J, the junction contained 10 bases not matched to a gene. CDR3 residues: CSARDLVAAGGSTDTQYF. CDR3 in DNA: TGCAGTGCTAGAGATCTCGTCGCAGCGGGGGGTAGCACAGATACGCAGTATTTT.

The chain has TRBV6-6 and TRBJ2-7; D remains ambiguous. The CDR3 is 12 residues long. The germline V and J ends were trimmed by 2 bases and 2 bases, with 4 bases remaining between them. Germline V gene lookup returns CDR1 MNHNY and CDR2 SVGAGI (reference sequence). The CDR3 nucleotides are TGTGCCAGCAGTTACAGCGCCTACGAGCAGTACTTC. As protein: CASSYSAYEQYF.

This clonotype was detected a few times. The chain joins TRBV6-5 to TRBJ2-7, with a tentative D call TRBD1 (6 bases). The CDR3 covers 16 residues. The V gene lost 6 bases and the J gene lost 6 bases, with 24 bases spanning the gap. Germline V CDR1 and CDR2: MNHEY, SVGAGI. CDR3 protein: CASSPRYPGDIGEQYF. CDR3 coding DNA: TGTGCCAGCAGCCCCCGGTATCCAGGGGACATAGGCGAGCAGTACTTC.

In nucleotides, the CDR3 is TGTGCCAGCAGCTTAAACCCAGGGCTTGGAAACACCATATATTTT. Residues: CASSLNPGLGNTIYF. The chain employs TRBV7-8 and TRBJ1-3, with a tentative D call TRBD1 (5 bases). In germline, CDR1 is SGHVS, CDR2 FQNEAQ. The V end was cut by 2 bases, the J end by 3 bases, with 11 bases between. The CDR3 runs to 15 residues.

CDR3: CSVDDLAGVLSPTDTQYF. The CDR3 DNA reads as TGCAGCGTTGACGACCTAGCGGGGGTCTTGAGCCCCACAGATACGCAGTATTTT. This chain joins TRBV29-1 and TRBJ2-3; 10 nucleotides align to TRBD2. CDR1 is SQVTM, CDR2 ANQGSEA, per germline. V lost 3 bases, J lost 2 bases, and 14 bases stayed unmatched. This CDR3 spans 18 amino acids.

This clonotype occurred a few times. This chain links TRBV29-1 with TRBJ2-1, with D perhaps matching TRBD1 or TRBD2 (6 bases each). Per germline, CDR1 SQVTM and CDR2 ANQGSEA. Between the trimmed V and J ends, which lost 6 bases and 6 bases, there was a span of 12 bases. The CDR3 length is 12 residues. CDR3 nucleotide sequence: TGCAGCGTAAAAGGGGGGCCCAATGAGCAGTTCTTC. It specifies CSVKGGPNEQFF.

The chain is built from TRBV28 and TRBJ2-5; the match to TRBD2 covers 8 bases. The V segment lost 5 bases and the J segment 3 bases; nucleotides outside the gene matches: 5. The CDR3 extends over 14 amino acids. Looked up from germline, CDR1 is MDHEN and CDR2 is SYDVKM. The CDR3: CASSPPRGEETQYF. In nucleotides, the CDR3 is TGTGCCAGCAGTCCCCCGCGGGGGGAAGAGACCCAGTACTTC.

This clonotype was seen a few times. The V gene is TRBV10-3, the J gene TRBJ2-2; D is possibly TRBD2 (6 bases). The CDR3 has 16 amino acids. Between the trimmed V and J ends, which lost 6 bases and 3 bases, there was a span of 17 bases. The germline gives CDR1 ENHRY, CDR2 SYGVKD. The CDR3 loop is CAIREGLGTYTGELFF. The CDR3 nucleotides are TGTGCCATCAGGGAGGGACTTGGAACGTACACCGGGGAGCTGTTTTTT.